The 14 T cell receptor beta chains given below trace back to one sample, sequenced in a study of blood T cell repertoires in COVID-19. Generated by immunoSEQ multiplex PCR, the TCRdb table keeps only in-frame clones and is missing some. The table lists about 310,000 clones, around 84% of them singletons. Specimen: peripheral blood. These receptors all come from a man between 65 and 80 years old with acute or convalescent COVID-19.

This clone was detected once. The chain combines TRBV7-2 with TRBJ2-3, with 9 positions matching TRBD2. Germline lookup yields CDR1 SGHTA and CDR2 FQGNSA. J was trimmed by 7 bases and V by 5 bases; bases with no gene match: 10. This CDR3 has 15 amino acids. This chain's CDR3 is CASSLASGAVYTQYF. Here the CDR3 DNA reads TGTGCCAGCAGCCTGGCTAGCGGGGCTGTGTATACGCAGTATTTT.

The rearrangement joins TRBV5-4 to TRBJ2-3; 8 nucleotides align to TRBD2. This CDR3 spans 16 amino acids. CDR1 SGHNT and CDR2 YYREEE come from the germline V gene (reference sequence). Trimming took 5 bases from V and 4 from J; bases not matched to a gene: 12. The CDR3 here is CASRSGSGIVADTQYF. In DNA form, the CDR3 reads TGTGCCAGCAGGTCGGGTAGCGGGATAGTCGCAGATACGCAGTATTTT.

Comments on this clone: Compared with germline, one end of the junction differs, possibly owing to a read error. The chain combines TRBV28 with TRBJ1-2, with a weak D call TRBD1 (5 bases). Germline values: CDR1 MDHEN, CDR2 SYDVKM. This CDR3 comprises 16 residues. CDR3 in amino acids: CASSLWGGGLVYGYTF. CDR3 bases: TGTGCCAGCAGTCTATGGGGGGGAGGATTAGTCTATGGCTACACCTTC.

The chain joins TRBV19 to TRBJ1-1, with 7 bases matching TRBD1. V lost 5 bases, J lost 3 bases, and 6 bases stayed unmatched. In germline, CDR1 is LNHDA, CDR2 SQIVND (reference sequence). The CDR3 has 14 amino acids. CDR3 region: CASSFEQGYTEAFF. CDR3 nucleotides: TGTGCCAGTAGTTTCGAACAGGGGTACACTGAAGCTTTCTTT. Full variable domain (rest looked up from reference TRBV19 and TRBJ1-1): DGGITQSPKYLFRKEGQNVTLSCEQNLNHDAMYWYRQDPGQGLRLIYYSQIVNDFQKGDIAEGYSVSREKKESFPLTVTSAQKNPTAFYLCASSFEQGYTEAFFGQGTRLTVV.

J is TRBJ2-5 and V is TRBV28; 11 bases are shared with TRBD2. This CDR3 is built from 15 residues. V was pared by 6 bases and J by 2 bases, with 5 bases of the junction left unmatched. Germline CDR1 MDHEN, CDR2 SYDVKM. The CDR3 loop reads CASRGSSGGQETQYF. CDR3 nucleotide sequence: TGTGCCAGCAGAGGGTCTAGCGGGGGGCAAGAGACCCAGTACTTC. The whole variable domain, filled in from reference TRBV28 and TRBJ2-5, reads DVKVTQSSRYLVKRTGEKVFLECVQDMDHENMFWYRQDPGLGLRLIYFSYDVKMKEKGDIPEGYSVSREKKERFSLILESASTNQTSMYLCASRGSSGGQETQYFGPGTRLLVL.

The chain combines TRBV27 with TRBJ2-4; D may be TRBD1 (5 bases). There are 16 residues in the CDR3. V lost 5 bases to trimming and J lost 0 bases, with 14 bases between them. The germline V gene has CDR1 MNHEY and CDR2 SMNVEV (reference sequence). The CDR3 spells CASSPSPGLAKNIQYF. CDR3 sequence (DNA): TGTGCCAGCAGTCCGAGCCCAGGGTTAGCCAAAAACATTCAGTACTTC.

This chain connects TRBV9 to TRBJ2-1, with TRBD2 matching over 10 bases. J lost 7 bases, V lost 2 bases, and 9 bases had no gene match. In germline, CDR1 is SGDLS, CDR2 YYNGEE. The CDR3 is 16 amino acids. The CDR3 DNA sequence: TGTGCCAGCAGCGTCGAAGGAAGCGGGAGGGTGAATGAGCAGTTCTTC. Translated, it gives CASSVEGSGRVNEQFF. The full variable domain, rest sourced from reference TRBV9 and TRBJ2-1, is DSGVTQTPKHLITATGQRVTLRCSPRSGDLSVYWYQQSLDQGLQFLIQYYNGEERAKGNILERFSAQQFPDLHSELNLSSLELGDSALYFCASSVEGSGRVNEQFFGPGTRLTVL.

The chain employs TRBV5-1 and TRBJ1-5; possibly TRBD1 for D (5 bases). The CDR3 is 15 residues long. The germline V gene has CDR1 SGHRS and CDR2 YFSETQ. V lost 4 bases to trimming and J lost 1 base, with 12 bases between them. The CDR3 region is CASSQDGASNQPQHF. In nucleotides, the CDR3 is TGCGCCAGCAGCCAAGATGGGGCAAGCAATCAGCCCCAGCATTTT.

This rearrangement joins TRBV7-9 to TRBJ2-2, with a weak D call TRBD1 (6 bases). Germline values: CDR1 SEHNR, CDR2 FQNEAQ (reference sequence). The CDR3 length is 16 residues. V lost 2 bases and J 0 bases, leaving 10 bases between the germline ends. The DNA for the CDR3 is TGTGCCAGCAGCTTATGGGACATAGCGAACACCGGGGAGCTGTTTTTT. This sequence encodes CASSLWDIANTGELFF.

V usage is TRBV5-1 and J usage is TRBJ2-2, with D possibly matching TRBD1 (5 bases). Germline assignment: CDR1 SGHRS and CDR2 YFSETQ. The CDR3 extends over 14 amino acids. V dropped 4 bases and J dropped 6 bases, with 13 bases sitting between them. DNA for the CDR3: TGCGCCAGCAGCGGGCAGGGCCCCCCCGGGGAGCTGTTTTTT. Its translation: CASSGQGPPGELFF. The full variable domain, with the rest looked up from reference TRBV5-1 and TRBJ2-2, is KAGVTQTPRYLIKTRGQQVTLSCSPISGHRSVSWYQQTPGQGLQFLFEYFSETQRNKGNFPGRFSGRQFSNSRSEMNVSTLELGDSALYLCASSGQGPPGELFFGEGSRLTVL.

The chain combines TRBV3-1 (or the pseudogene TRBV3-2) with TRBJ2-2, with 12 bases that match TRBD2. The CDR3 consists of 18 residues. V shed 0 bases, J shed 7 bases, and the junction held 9 bases outside the gene matches. Germline CDR1 is LGHDT and CDR2 is YNNKEL (reference sequence). DNA of the CDR3: TGTGCCAGCAGCCAAGATCTAGCGGGGGGGGCCGGGCACGGGGAGCTGTTTTTT. Its translation is CASSQDLAGGAGHGELFF.

The chain recombines TRBV5-6 with TRBJ2-7; tentative D call: TRBD1 (6 bases). This CDR3 is 12 amino acids long. Germline values: CDR1 SGHDT, CDR2 YYEEEE. The V gene lost 3 bases and the J gene lost 3 bases, with 7 bases spanning the gap. DNA of the CDR3: TGTGCCAGCAGCTGGGACAACTACGAGCAGTACTTC. It specifies CASSWDNYEQYF.

CDR3 sequence: CASSNDRALSYEQYF. The CDR3 DNA follows: TGTGCCAGCAGCAACGACAGGGCATTATCCTACGAGCAGTACTTC. The genes are TRBV5-4 and TRBJ2-7; 7 bases agree with TRBD1. The trim removed 4 bases at V and 1 base at J, leaving 8 bases unmatched. CDR1 and CDR2 (germline): SGHNT, YYREEE (reference sequence). The CDR3 is 15 amino acids.

This chain connects TRBV6-1 to TRBJ1-5, with no clear D. Germline CDR1 and CDR2: MNHNS and SASEGT. The CDR3 runs 16 residues. Trimming took off 2 bases at V and 1 base at J, with 12 bases between the two ends. The DNA for the CDR3 is TGTGCCAGCAGTGAAACCAGGATGGTCAGCAATCAGCCCCAGCATTTT. Its translation is CASSETRMVSNQPQHF.